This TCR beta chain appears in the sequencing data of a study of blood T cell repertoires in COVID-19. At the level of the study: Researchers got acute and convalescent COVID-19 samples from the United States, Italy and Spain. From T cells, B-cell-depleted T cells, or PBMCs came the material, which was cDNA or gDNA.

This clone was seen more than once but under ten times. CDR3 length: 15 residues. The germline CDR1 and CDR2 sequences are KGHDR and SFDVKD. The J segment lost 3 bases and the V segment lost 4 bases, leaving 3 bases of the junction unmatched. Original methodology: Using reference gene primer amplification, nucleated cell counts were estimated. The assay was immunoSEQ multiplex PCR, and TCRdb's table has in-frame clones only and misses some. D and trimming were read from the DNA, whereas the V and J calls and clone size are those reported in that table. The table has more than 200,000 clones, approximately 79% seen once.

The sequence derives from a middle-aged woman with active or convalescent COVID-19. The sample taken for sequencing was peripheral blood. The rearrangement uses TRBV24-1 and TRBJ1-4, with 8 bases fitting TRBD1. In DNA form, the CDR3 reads TGTGCCACCAGTGACGCGACAGGGGCTAATGAAAAACTGTTTTTT. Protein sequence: CATSDATGANEKLFF.